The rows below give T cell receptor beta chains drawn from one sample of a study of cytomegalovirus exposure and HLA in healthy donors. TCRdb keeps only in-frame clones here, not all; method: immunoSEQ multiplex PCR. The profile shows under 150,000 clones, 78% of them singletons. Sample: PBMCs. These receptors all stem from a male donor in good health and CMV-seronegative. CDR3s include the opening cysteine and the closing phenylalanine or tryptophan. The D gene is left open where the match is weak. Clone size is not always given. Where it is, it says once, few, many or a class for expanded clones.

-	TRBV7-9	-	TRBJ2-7	TGTGCCAGCAGCTTAGTGGGGAGTGGGGGGAGACCTACCGAGCAGTACTTC	CASSLVGSGGRPTEQYF
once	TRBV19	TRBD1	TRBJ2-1	TGTGCCAGTACGGACAGGTGGGGCAGCTCCTACAATGAGCAGTTCTTC	CASTDRWGSSYNEQFF
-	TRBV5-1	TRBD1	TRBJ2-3	TGCGCCAGCAGCTACTACGGACAGGGCACCACAGATACGCAGTATTTT	CASSYYGQGTTDTQYF
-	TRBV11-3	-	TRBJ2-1	TGTGCCAGCAGCTTAGTGGGCCCCAATGAGCAGTTCTTC	CASSLVGPNEQFF
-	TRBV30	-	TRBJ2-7	TGTGCCTGGAGGGCAACGGGAGAGCAGTACTTC	CAWRATGEQYF
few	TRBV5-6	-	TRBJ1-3	TGTGCCAGCAGCATGGGGGCAGGCTCTGGAAACACCATATATTTT	CASSMGAGSGNTIYF
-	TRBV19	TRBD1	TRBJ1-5	TGTGCCAGTACCGAGGACAGGAGCAATCAGCCCCAGCATTTT	CASTEDRSNQPQHF
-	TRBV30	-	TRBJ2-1	TGTGGGTGCGATGAGCAGTTCTTC	CGCDEQFF
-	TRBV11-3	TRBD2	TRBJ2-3	TGTGCCAGCAGCTCCCGGACTAGCGGCACAGATACGCAGTATTTT	CASSSRTSGTDTQYF
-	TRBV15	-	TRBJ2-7	TGTGCCACCAGCAGGGAATCAGGTAGCTCCTACGAGCAGTACTTC	CATSRESGSSYEQYF
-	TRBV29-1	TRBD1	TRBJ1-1	TGCAGCGTTGACGGCGGAAGGGGGCAAACGGCGTTTAACACTGAAGCTTTCTTT	CSVDGGRGQTAFNTEAFF
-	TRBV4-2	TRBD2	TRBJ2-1	TGTGCCAGCAGCAAGGGACTAGCGGAACGACGGCAGTTCTTC	CASSKGLAERRQFF
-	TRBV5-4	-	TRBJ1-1	TGTGCCAGCAGCACCCCTCAGGAGGGGTCCACTGAAGCTTTCTTT	CASSTPQEGSTEAFF
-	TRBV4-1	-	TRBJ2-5	TGCGCCAGCAGCCAGGGCCCAATTTTCTCCGGAGAGACCCAGTACTTC	CASSQGPIFSGETQYF
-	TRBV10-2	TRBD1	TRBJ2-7	TGCGCCAGCAGGGGGGACAGGGTCGACGAGCAGTACTTC	CASRGDRVDEQYF
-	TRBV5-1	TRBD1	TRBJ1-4	TGCGCCAGCAGCGAATCCGGGACAGGGGTTTCTTTGTTTGAAAAACTGTTTTTT	CASSESGTGVSLFEKLFF
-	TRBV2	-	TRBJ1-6	TGTGCCAGCACTGACGGGGGGGCACTTAACTCCTATAATTCACCCCTCCACTTT	CASTDGGALNSYNSPLHF
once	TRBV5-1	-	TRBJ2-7	TGCGCCAGCAGCTTGGGGTCTGGGGGGATCTCCTACGAGCAGTACTTC	CASSLGSGGISYEQYF
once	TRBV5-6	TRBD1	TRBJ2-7	TGTGCCAGCAGCTCGACAGGGGGCTCAGACGAGCAGTACTTC	CASSSTGGSDEQYF
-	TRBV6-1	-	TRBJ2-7	TGTGCCAGCAGTTTGACGGGAGCTAATCGGGACGAGCAGTACTTC	CASSLTGANRDEQYF
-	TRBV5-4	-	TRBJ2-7	TGTGCCAGCAGCTTGGTAGTCTCTGAGGAGCAGTACTTC	CASSLVVSEEQYF
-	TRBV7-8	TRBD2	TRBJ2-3	TGTGCCAGCAGGGAGGGGCCGGGGGGAATGGAAGATACGCAGTATTTT	CASREGPGGMEDTQYF
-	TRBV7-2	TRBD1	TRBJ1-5	TGTGCCAGCAGCTTTCAGGGGGAAAATCAGCCCCAGCATTTT	CASSFQGENQPQHF
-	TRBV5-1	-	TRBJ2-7	TGCGCCAGCAGCTTGGAGGCAGGACTCTACGAGCAGTACTTC	CASSLEAGLYEQYF
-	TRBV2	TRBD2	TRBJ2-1	TGTGCCAGCAGTGAAAATGTAGCGGGAGGGTCCTACAATGAGCAGTTCTTC	CASSENVAGGSYNEQFF
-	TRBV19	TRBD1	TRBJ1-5	TGTGCCAGTAGTGTGGGCGGACAGGGAACTCAGCCCCAGCATTTT	CASSVGGQGTQPQHF
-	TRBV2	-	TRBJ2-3	TGTGCCAGCAGTGAGGGCCGGGGGAGGCAGTATTTT	CASSEGRGRQYF
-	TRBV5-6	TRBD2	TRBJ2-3	TGTGCCAGCAGCTTGGAGCGGGGGGCATACACAGATACGCAGTATTTT	CASSLERGAYTDTQYF
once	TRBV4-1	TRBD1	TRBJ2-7	TGCGCCAGCAGCTCCCGGGACAGGGCCAACACCGAGCAGTACTTC	CASSSRDRANTEQYF
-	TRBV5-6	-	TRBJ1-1	TGTGCCAGCAGCTTGGGAGAATTGAGACTCCCGGCCCAAACTGAAGCTTTCTTT	CASSLGELRLPAQTEAFF
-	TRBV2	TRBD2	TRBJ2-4	TGTGCCAGCAGGGACATAGCGGGAACCGGAGCCAAAAACATTCAGTACTTC	CASRDIAGTGAKNIQYF
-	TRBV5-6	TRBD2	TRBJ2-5	TGTGCCAGCAGCTCCAGACTAGCGGGGCGTCAAGAGACCCAGTACTTC	CASSSRLAGRQETQYF
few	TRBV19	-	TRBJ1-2	TGTGCCAGTAGAAGGACACAGGTGGACTATGGCTACACCTTC	CASRRTQVDYGYTF
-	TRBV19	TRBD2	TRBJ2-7	TGTGCCAGTAATGGGCTAGCGGAACCTCTAACTGGGTACGAGCAGTACTTC	CASNGLAEPLTGYEQYF
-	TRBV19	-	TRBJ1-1	TGTGCCAGTAGTATAAGAGGGAACACTGAAGCTTTCTTT	CASSIRGNTEAFF
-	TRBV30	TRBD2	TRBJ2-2	TGTGCCCTAGGGACTAGCGGCACCGGGGAGCTGTTTTTT	CALGTSGTGELFF
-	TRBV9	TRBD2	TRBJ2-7	TGTGCCAGCAGCGCCCACGGGGGGGCCTCCTACGAGCAGTACTTC	CASSAHGGASYEQYF
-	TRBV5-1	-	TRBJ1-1	TGCGCCAGCACCGAAGGGGCGAACACGGAAGCTTTCTTT	CASTEGANTEAFF
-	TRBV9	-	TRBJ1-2	TGTGCCAGCAGCGTAGATAGAGGGGCAGGGGTCTATGGCTACACCTTC	CASSVDRGAGVYGYTF
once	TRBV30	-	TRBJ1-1	TGTGCCTGGAGCAAGGGGGAGAGCACTGAAGCTTTCTTT	CAWSKGESTEAFF
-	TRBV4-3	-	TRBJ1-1	TGCGCCAGCAGCCCAGGGGTAGCAGGGTTTACTGAAGCTTTCTTT	CASSPGVAGFTEAFF
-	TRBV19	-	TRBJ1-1	TGTGCCAGTAGTATGTGGGCCGGGGTATTCAACGAAGCTTTCTTT	CASSMWAGVFNEAFF
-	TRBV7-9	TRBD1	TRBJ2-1	TGTTCCAGCAGCCTACGGACAGGGGGCGTATACAATGAGCAGTTCTTC	CSSSLRTGGVYNEQFF
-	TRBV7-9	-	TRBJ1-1	TGTGCCAGCAGCCGCACGGCTGAAGCTTTCTTT	CASSRTAEAFF
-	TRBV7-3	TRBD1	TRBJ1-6	TGTGCCAGCAGCTCGAGGGACAGAAATAATTCACCCCTCCACTTT	CASSSRDRNNSPLHF
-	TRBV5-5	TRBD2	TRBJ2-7	TGTGCCAGCAGCTTGCCTGGGACTAGCGGGAGGTCCCTCGCCTACGAGCAGTACTTC	CASSLPGTSGRSLAYEQYF
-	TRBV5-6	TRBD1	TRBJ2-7	TGTGCCAGCAGGTTAGACAGGGGCGAGCAGTACTTC	CASRLDRGEQYF
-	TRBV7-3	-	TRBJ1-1	TGTGCCAGCAGCAGTGGAGGGGCCACTGAAGCTTTCTTT	CASSSGGATEAFF
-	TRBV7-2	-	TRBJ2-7	TGTGCCAGCAGCTTAGGGGCTGCCGCGTACACTTTCTCCTACGAGCAGTACTTC	CASSLGAAAYTFSYEQYF
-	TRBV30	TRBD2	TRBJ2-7	TGTGCCTGGAGCCCCGGGGGGGGCTACGAGCAGTACTTC	CAWSPGGGYEQYF
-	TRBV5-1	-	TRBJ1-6	TGCGCCAGCAGCTTGGCCGGAGGGGTCCCCTCCTATAATTCACCCCTCCACTTT	CASSLAGGVPSYNSPLHF
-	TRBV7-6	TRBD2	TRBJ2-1	TGTGCCAGCAATTTCCTAGCGGGAGGTAATGAGCAGTTCTTC	CASNFLAGGNEQFF
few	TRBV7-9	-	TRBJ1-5	TGTGCCAGCAGCTTTAGCGGTAAAGGTCAGCCCCAGCATTTT	CASSFSGKGQPQHF